The 29 T cell receptor beta chains below come from one sample, sequenced in a study of T cell responses to AZD1222 COVID-19 vaccine. Libraries were prepared by immunoSEQ multiplex PCR; TCRdb keeps only in-frame clonotypes and omits some of them. The sample shows tens of thousands of clones, 92% of them seen only once. The source was peripheral blood, collected 28 days after the second AZD1222 dose. Receptor source: an adult who received the AZD1222 COVID-19 vaccine.

The rearrangement uses TRBV9 and TRBJ2-1; D perhaps matches TRBD2 (6 bases). The CDR3 is 13 residues long. Germline V CDR1 and CDR2: SGDLS, YYNGEE. V was pared by 4 bases and J by 8 bases, with 13 bases between. CDR3 DNA sequence: TGTGCCAGCAGCTTGCGGGATTTAGATGAGCAGTTCTTC. The encoded protein is CASSLRDLDEQFF. The full variable domain, its missing parts supplied by reference TRBV9 and TRBJ2-1, is DSGVTQTPKHLITATGQRVTLRCSPRSGDLSVYWYQQSLDQGLQFLIQYYNGEERAKGNILERFSAQQFPDLHSELNLSSLELGDSALYFCASSLRDLDEQFFGPGTRLTVL.

The genes are TRBV15 and TRBJ2-7; perhaps TRBD1 as D (6 bases). Germline V gives CDR1 LNHNV, CDR2 YYDKDF (reference sequence). Trimming cost V 0 bases and J 0 bases, with 9 bases left between them. There are 15 residues in the CDR3. CDR3 loop: CATSRDQDSSYEQYF. As DNA, the CDR3 is TGTGCCACCAGCAGAGATCAGGACAGCTCCTACGAGCAGTACTTC.

The sample holds a few counts of this clone. The chain joins TRBV4-2 to TRBJ1-2, with a possible D match to TRBD1 (5 bases). Looked up from germline, CDR1 is LGHNA and CDR2 is YNFKEQ. CDR3 length: 15 residues. Deletions cut 0 bases from V and 2 bases from J, with 10 bases between. CDR3 sequence reads: CASSQEKQANYGYTF. Here the CDR3 DNA reads TGTGCCAGCAGCCAAGAAAAACAGGCAAACTATGGCTACACCTTC.

The chain links TRBV24-1 to TRBJ1-1; 7 bases map to TRBD1. From germline, CDR1 is KGHDR and CDR2 SFDVKD. The J segment lost 9 bases and the V segment lost 4 bases, leaving 4 bases of the junction unmatched. This CDR3 region has 12 residues. The CDR3 loop is CATSDRTGKAFF. The CDR3 nucleotides read TGTGCCACCAGTGACCGGACAGGAAAAGCTTTCTTT.

This chain links TRBV14 with TRBJ2-3, with 9 nucleotides matching TRBD2. The V gene's germline CDR1 is SGHDN and CDR2 FVKESK. The CDR3 is 14 residues long. Losses at the gene ends were 3 bases for V and 6 bases for J; bases not matched to a gene: 4. The CDR3 loop is CASSQTSGSDTQYF. CDR3 bases: TGTGCCAGCAGCCAGACTAGCGGTTCGGATACGCAGTATTTT.

The rearrangement links TRBV24-1 to TRBJ1-5; possible D gene TRBD1, 6 bases. The CDR3 covers 15 residues. V was shortened by 4 bases and J by 3 bases, with 12 bases between the two germline ends. Germline assignment: CDR1 KGHDR and CDR2 SFDVKD. Here the CDR3 DNA reads TGTGCCACCAGTGAATCAGGACAGACCAATCAGCCCCAGCATTTT. Translation gives CATSESGQTNQPQHF.

The chain couples TRBV6-5 to TRBJ2-5; the match to TRBD2 covers 10 bases. After removal of 0 bases from V and 5 bases from J, the junction contained 6 bases not matched to a gene. This CDR3 spans 16 amino acids. From germline, CDR1 is MNHEY and CDR2 SVGAGI. In DNA form, the CDR3 reads TGTGCCAGCAGTTACTCAGTCCCAGCGGGAGGGGAGACCCAGTACTTC. Encoded protein: CASSYSVPAGGETQYF.

The chain joins TRBV3-1 (or the pseudogene TRBV3-2) to TRBJ1-2, with D maybe TRBD1 (6 bases). The CDR3 runs to 15 residues. CDR1 is LGHDT, CDR2 YNNKEL, per germline (reference sequence). Between the trimmed V and J ends, which lost 4 bases and 3 bases, there was a span of 15 bases. Here the CDR3 reads CASSPGARGDYGYTF. In nucleotides, the CDR3 is TGTGCCAGCAGCCCGGGGGCCCGGGGAGACTATGGCTACACCTTC.

The chain uses TRBV2 and TRBJ1-6, with TRBD1 matching over 11 bases. Germline V CDR1 and CDR2: SNHLY, FYNNEI. The CDR3 has 16 amino acids. V dropped 6 bases and J dropped 6; count of bases not matched to a gene: 7. The CDR3 region has the DNA TGTGCCAGCAGCGGACAGGGGGCGACAAGTAATTCACCCCTCCACTTT. Its translation is CASSGQGATSNSPLHF.

V is TRBV2 and J is TRBJ1-2; D is undetermined. V lost 6 bases, J lost 3 bases, and 8 bases lay in between. CDR1 is SNHLY and CDR2 is FYNNEI in the germline V gene. The CDR3 has 12 amino acids. In DNA form, the CDR3 reads TGTGCCAGCAGGGGCCGGGACTATGGCTACACCTTC. It codes for CASRGRDYGYTF.

The gene calls are TRBV27 and TRBJ1-1, with 8 bases fitting TRBD1. Germline values: CDR1 MNHEY, CDR2 SMNVEV (reference sequence). This CDR3 is built from 16 residues. V shed 6 bases, J shed 1 base, and the junction held 10 bases outside the gene matches. The DNA of the CDR3 is TGTGCCAGCAGAGCAGGGGGCGCGGGTAGGAACACTGAAGCTTTCTTT. Residues: CASRAGGAGRNTEAFF.

The gene calls are TRBV4-1 and TRBJ2-1; 13 bases are shared with TRBD2. Trimming at V came to 3 bases and at J to 5 bases, leaving 4 bases not matched to a gene. The CDR3 length is 16 residues. The germline gives CDR1 MGHRA, CDR2 YSYEKL. The chain's CDR3 is CASSHKGLAGNNEQFF. Written as DNA, the CDR3 is TGCGCCAGCAGCCACAAGGGACTAGCGGGAAACAATGAGCAGTTCTTC.

This rearrangement joins TRBV4-1 to TRBJ1-6, with D unresolved. Trimming shortened V by 0 bases and J by 10 bases, and 13 bases separated the two germline ends. Germline V gene lookup returns CDR1 MGHRA and CDR2 YSYEKL. The CDR3 is 15 amino acids. The CDR3 DNA is TGCGCCAGCAGCCAAGATCAAGGGATCGGGTCACCCCTCCACTTT. Residues: CASSQDQGIGSPLHF.

This clone was seen only once. The rearrangement uses TRBV29-1 and TRBJ2-2; TRBD1 aligns across 7 bases. J lost 0 bases, V lost 4 bases, and 5 bases had no gene match. Germline values: CDR1 SQVTM, CDR2 ANQGSEA. CDR3 length: 15 residues. CDR3 sequence (DNA): TGCAGCGTTGCCCGGACAGGCCCGAACACCGGGGAGCTGTTTTTT. This encodes CSVARTGPNTGELFF.

The chain employs TRBV19 and TRBJ1-5; 7 positions match TRBD1. CDR1 and CDR2 from the germline V gene are LNHDA and SQIVND (reference sequence). There are 15 residues in the CDR3. V was pared by 5 bases and J by 7 bases, with 11 bases of the junction left unmatched. CDR3 sequence: CASSLWTGDTQPQHF. The CDR3 region has the DNA TGTGCCAGTAGTCTCTGGACAGGAGATACCCAGCCCCAGCATTTT.

The chain is built from TRBV28 and TRBJ2-7, with unresolved D. CDR3 size: 14 residues. From germline, CDR1 is MDHEN and CDR2 SYDVKM. With 4 bases removed from V and 1 base from J, the gap between germline ends came to 11 bases. CDR3 loop: CASSYGFRSYEQYF. The CDR3 DNA follows: TGTGCCAGCAGTTACGGATTTAGATCCTACGAGCAGTACTTC.

The gene calls are TRBV7-2 and TRBJ2-2; 13 nucleotides match TRBD2. Germline assignment: CDR1 SGHTA and CDR2 FQGNSA. CDR3 length: 16 residues. Unmatched junction bases numbered 7, after V lost 4 bases and J lost 8 bases. The CDR3 sequence: CASSSTSGRAIGELFF. CDR3 bases: TGTGCCAGCAGCTCCACTAGCGGGAGGGCCATAGGGGAGCTGTTTTTT.

This clone came up once. The V and J genes are TRBV12-3 or TRBV12-4 and TRBJ2-3; weak D call: TRBD2 (5 bases). CDR3 length: 13 amino acids. The germline V and J ends were trimmed by 3 bases and 4 bases, with 8 bases remaining between them. The CDR3 region has the DNA TGTGCCAGCAGTTTTCGGGGATCAGATACGCAGTATTTT. Translation gives CASSFRGSDTQYF.

The chain employs TRBV21-1 and TRBJ1-5. TRBV21-1 is a recognized pseudogene. The CDR3 consists of 22 residues. CDR3 amino acids: CASSPRFLRLLSGTTGNQPQHF. CDR3 DNA: TGTGCCAGCAGCCCCCGTTTTTTGAGGTTATTAAGCGGGACAACAGGCAATCAGCCCCAGCATTTT.

This clone is a singleton in its sample. The rearrangement uses TRBV25-1 and TRBJ1-2; D possibly corresponds to TRBD1 (5 bases). The V and J ends lost 0 bases and 0 bases respectively, with 8 bases between them. The CDR3 sequence is 15 residues long. Per the germline V gene, CDR1 is MGHDK and CDR2 is SYGVNS. The CDR3 DNA follows: TGTGCCAGCAGTGAATACAGGGCAGCTAACTATGGCTACACCTTC. It specifies CASSEYRAANYGYTF.

The chain recombines TRBV11-3 with TRBJ1-1, with 9 nucleotides matching TRBD1. The CDR3 runs 19 residues. Unmatched junction bases numbered 15, after V lost 2 bases and J lost 2 bases. Germline assignment: CDR1 SGHNT and CDR2 YENEEA. The CDR3 loop reads CASSLRAPQRTGANTEAFF. DNA of the CDR3: TGTGCCAGCAGCTTACGGGCCCCCCAAAGGACAGGGGCTAACACTGAAGCTTTCTTT.

This chain connects TRBV3-1 (or the pseudogene TRBV3-2) to TRBJ1-5; D might be TRBD1 (5 bases). Germline CDR1 is LGHDT and CDR2 is YNNKEL (reference sequence). Trimming stripped 1 base from V and 5 bases from J, with 9 bases between. The CDR3 loop spans 14 amino acids. DNA of the CDR3: TGTGCCAGCAGCCAAGGCAGGGATGATCAGCCCCAGCATTTT. Its protein is CASSQGRDDQPQHF.

This CDR3 reads CATSGRWFGELFF. Here the CDR3 DNA reads TGTGCAACTAGCGGGAGATGGTTCGGGGAGCTGTTTTTT. The chain couples TRBV7-2 to TRBJ2-2, with 11 nucleotides matching TRBD2. The CDR3 loop spans 13 amino acids. Germline CDR1 and CDR2: SGHTA and FQGNSA.

The rearrangement links TRBV10-3 to TRBJ2-5; the match to TRBD2 covers 8 bases. The ends lost 6 bases at V and 3 bases at J; junction bases unmatched: 6. This CDR3 is 14 amino acids long. CDR1 is ENHRY, CDR2 SYGVKD, per germline. CDR3 in amino acids: CAIRSGTREETQYF. Written as DNA, the CDR3 is TGTGCCATCAGATCCGGGACTAGAGAAGAGACCCAGTACTTC.

This clone is a singleton in its sample. CDR3 sequence reads: CASSPDRPGNTIYF. CDR3 bases: TGTGCCAGCAGCCCGGACCGTCCTGGAAACACCATATATTTT. The chain combines TRBV27 with TRBJ1-3; no firm D call. Germline loops: CDR1 MNHEY, CDR2 SMNVEV (reference sequence). V was cut by 6 bases and J by 2 bases, with 11 bases left in between. The CDR3 length is 14 residues.

The chain joins TRBV27 to TRBJ2-1; 9 nucleotides agree with TRBD2. The CDR3 length is 15 residues. J was trimmed by 4 bases and V by 0 bases; bases with no gene match: 1. Germline CDR1 is MNHEY and CDR2 is SMNVEV (reference sequence). In DNA, the CDR3 is TGTGCCAGCAGTTTATCCCTAGCGGGGTACAATGAGCAGTTCTTC. Translation gives CASSLSLAGYNEQFF.

This chain joins TRBV3-1 (or the pseudogene TRBV3-2) and TRBJ2-1; 7 bases align to TRBD2. CDR3 length: 17 amino acids. V gave up 0 bases and J gave up 4 bases; unmatched junction bases: 9. The V gene's germline CDR1 is LGHDT and CDR2 YNNKEL (reference sequence). The CDR3 coding sequence is TGTGCCAGCAGCCAAGAGGGAGGGACTACCCTATACAATGAGCAGTTCTTC. Translated: CASSQEGGTTLYNEQFF.

This sequence joins TRBV19 and TRBJ2-1; the D call may be TRBD1 or TRBD2 (5 bases each). Germline CDR1 LNHDA, CDR2 SQIVND (reference sequence). The CDR3 is 16 residues long. Trimming took 2 bases from V and 2 from J, leaving 13 bases between them. CDR3 in amino acids: CASSISGAGPYNEQFF. CDR3 in DNA: TGTGCCAGTAGTATATCCGGGGCAGGGCCCTACAATGAGCAGTTCTTC.

This sequence joins TRBV2 and TRBJ2-5, with TRBD2 matching over 10 bases. CDR3 length equals 16 residues. Germline V lookup: CDR1 SNHLY, CDR2 FYNNEI. The V gene end was trimmed by 4 bases and the J gene end by 4 bases; junction bases not matched to a gene: 9. CDR3 protein: CASSGASGRQGETQYF. The CDR3 region has the DNA TGTGCCAGCAGTGGGGCTAGCGGGAGACAGGGAGAGACCCAGTACTTC.